These 19 T cell receptor beta chains were all obtained from the same sample, sequenced in a study of blood T cell repertoires in COVID-19. The data were produced by immunoSEQ multiplex PCR, yet TCRdb's version contains in-frame clones alone and is incomplete. The sample contains 150,000 to 200,000 clones, 70% to 90% of which appear only once. Material: peripheral blood. The receptors originated from a woman aged 80 or over in a cohort sampled during active or convalescent COVID-19.

This chain uses TRBV5-6 with TRBJ1-2, with 12 bases that match TRBD1. Germline V lookup: CDR1 SGHDT, CDR2 YYEEEE. The ends lost 4 bases at V and 8 bases at J; junction bases unmatched: 9. This CDR3 region has 15 residues. This CDR3 is CASSLSGTGGRGYTF. DNA of the CDR3: TGTGCCAGCAGCCTCAGCGGGACAGGGGGCCGGGGCTACACCTTC.

Only one count was recorded for this clone. V and J are TRBV25-1 and TRBJ1-5, with a possible D match to TRBD1 (5 bases). This CDR3 is 15 amino acids long. Germline V gene lookup returns CDR1 MGHDK and CDR2 SYGVNS. The V end was cut by 1 base, the J end by 2 bases, with 9 bases between. CDR3 nucleotides: TGTGCCAGCAGTGAATCAGGGAGGGGCAATCAGCCCCAGCATTTT. This encodes CASSESGRGNQPQHF.

The chain combines TRBV18 with TRBJ2-1; 8 bases are a match to TRBD1. V was pared by 3 bases and J by 9 bases, with 4 bases of the junction left unmatched. The CDR3 covers 13 residues. The germline V gene has CDR1 KGHSH and CDR2 LQKENI. In DNA form, the CDR3 reads TGTGCCAGCTCACCGCATGACAGGGGTGAGCAGTTCTTC. This gives the protein CASSPHDRGEQFF.

The J gene is TRBJ1-5, the V gene TRBV19; 7 bases are shared with TRBD1. The ends lost 6 bases at V and 3 bases at J; junction bases unmatched: 5. The CDR3 is 14 residues long. Per the germline V gene, CDR1 is LNHDA and CDR2 is SQIVND (reference sequence). CDR3 DNA sequence: TGTGCCAGTAGACCTGACAGGGCCAATCAGCCCCAGCATTTT. Translating gives CASRPDRANQPQHF.

This clone was detected only once. The gene calls are TRBV6-4 and TRBJ2-7; a weak D match, TRBD1 (5 bases). Looked up from germline, CDR1 is MRHNA and CDR2 is SNTAGT. This CDR3 comprises 14 residues. V gave up 5 bases and J gave up 2 bases, with 13 bases separating them. As DNA, the CDR3 is TGTGCCAGCAGTAGACAGCACGATACCTACGAGCAGTACGTC. Protein product: CASSRQHDTYEQYV.

The sample holds one count of this clone. The chain recombines TRBV7-2 with TRBJ1-1; maybe TRBD1 (6 bases). Germline values: CDR1 SGHTA, CDR2 FQGNSA. There are 15 residues in the CDR3. Trimming left V 2 bases short and J 0 bases short, with 10 bases between. The chain's CDR3 is CASSLNGQMNTEAFF. CDR3 bases: TGTGCCAGCAGCTTAAACGGACAGATGAACACTGAAGCTTTCTTT.

The V gene is TRBV21-1, the J gene TRBJ2-1; the table's D gene call, TRBD2, was not cross checked with the DNA. TRBV21-1 is shown as a pseudogene. The CDR3 sequence is 14 residues long. DNA for the CDR3: TGTGCCGGATCACTAGCGAACGCACACAATGAGCAGTTCTTC. It yields the protein CAGSLANAHNEQFF.

This chain links TRBV28 with TRBJ1-5, with no clear D. Between the trimmed V and J ends, which lost 6 bases and 8 bases, there was a span of 14 bases. The V gene's germline CDR1 is MDHEN and CDR2 SYDVKM. This CDR3 has 13 residues. CDR3 coding DNA: TGTGCCAGCAGCCGGATGGGAGGGAAGCCCCAGCATTTT. This gives the protein CASSRMGGKPQHF.

The chain uses TRBV10-1 and TRBJ2-1, with 8 bases fitting TRBD1. The V gene end was trimmed by 4 bases and the J gene end by 1 base; junction bases not matched to a gene: 6. Germline values: CDR1 WNHNN, CDR2 SYGVQD (reference sequence). The CDR3 runs 16 residues. As DNA, the CDR3 is TGCGCCAGCAGTGCCCGGACAGGGAGTTCCTACAATGAGCAGTTCTTC. This translates into CASSARTGSSYNEQFF.

This rearrangement joins TRBV24-1 to TRBJ2-3, with 7 bases fitting TRBD2. V lost 7 bases to trimming and J lost 0 bases; unmatched junction nucleotides: 3. Germline assignment: CDR1 KGHDR and CDR2 SFDVKD. The CDR3 totals 14 residues. CDR3 loop: CATRGGTSTDTQYF. In DNA, the CDR3 is TGTGCCACCAGGGGGGGGACTAGCACAGATACGCAGTATTTT.

The V call is TRBV27, the J call TRBJ1-2; D possibly corresponds to TRBD1 (6 bases). The CDR3 is made up of 13 amino acids. In germline, CDR1 is MNHEY, CDR2 SMNVEV (reference sequence). V shed 0 bases and J shed 7 bases, with 9 bases lying between them. CDR3 loop: CASSLSGGGGYTF. In DNA, the CDR3 is TGTGCCAGCAGTTTATCAGGGGGGGGTGGCTACACCTTC.

This sequence joins TRBV29-1 and TRBJ2-5; weak D call: TRBD1 (7 bases). Germline assignment: CDR1 SQVTM and CDR2 ANQGSEA. V lost 4 bases, J lost 5 bases, and 17 bases lay in between. This CDR3 has 14 amino acids. CDR3: CSVGGGGDWETQYF. CDR3 bases: TGCAGCGTTGGAGGGGGCGGGGATTGGGAGACCCAGTACTTC.

The V call is TRBV7-9, the J call TRBJ2-7, with D possibly matching TRBD1 (7 bases). The CDR3 extends over 16 amino acids. Deletions cut 5 bases from V and 3 bases from J, with 20 bases between. The germline V gene has CDR1 SEHNR and CDR2 FQNEAQ (reference sequence). CDR3 protein: CASSALAGTAVYEQYF. The CDR3 bases are TGTGCCAGCAGCGCCCTTGCGGGGACAGCCGTCTACGAGCAGTACTTC.

V gene TRBV5-1 combines with J gene TRBJ1-3; D might be TRBD1 (5 bases). CDR3 length: 18 residues. V was clipped by 1 base and J by 0 bases, with 17 bases between them. Germline-derived CDR1 and CDR2 are SGHRS and YFSETQ. CDR3 nucleotide sequence: TGCGCCAGCAGCTTGAGCCTAACCGGGGGTTCCTCTGGAAACACCATATATTTT. Its protein is CASSLSLTGGSSGNTIYF.

The V gene is TRBV4-3, the J gene TRBJ2-7; the D is unclear. V lost 0 bases, J lost 2 bases, and 8 bases lay in between. Per the germline V gene, CDR1 is LGHNA and CDR2 is YSLEER. The CDR3 is 14 amino acids. The CDR3 here is CASSQDPGPYEQYF. The CDR3 DNA is TGCGCCAGCAGCCAAGATCCAGGTCCCTACGAGCAGTACTTC.

The rearrangement uses TRBV29-1 and TRBJ1-2; D is possibly TRBD1 (5 bases). CDR1 and CDR2 from the germline V gene are SQVTM and ANQGSEA. V dropped 6 bases and J dropped 3 bases, with 8 bases sitting between them. The CDR3 has 11 residues. CDR3 nucleotide sequence: TGCAGCGTCAGGGAAGACTATGGCTACACCTTC. It codes for CSVREDYGYTF.

The chain recombines TRBV3-1 (or the pseudogene TRBV3-2) with TRBJ1-2; 10 bases map to TRBD1. The germline V gene encodes CDR1 LGHDT and CDR2 YNNKEL (reference sequence). This CDR3 is 13 amino acids long. V shed 4 bases and J 7 bases; nucleotides not matched to a gene: 3. The CDR3: CASSPGTGVGYTF. The CDR3 nucleotides read TGTGCCAGCAGCCCCGGGACAGGGGTTGGCTACACCTTC.

V gene TRBV13 combines with J gene TRBJ1-3; no clear D gene. The CDR3 sequence is 14 residues long. V was shortened by 3 bases and J by 7 bases, with 13 bases between the two germline ends. In germline, CDR1 is PRHDT, CDR2 FYEKMQ (reference sequence). CDR3 coding DNA: TGTGCCAGCAGCTTTAATGTCGGGGTCAACACCATATATTTT. Translation gives CASSFNVGVNTIYF. Variable domain in full (rest from reference TRBV13 and TRBJ1-3): AAGVIQSPRHLIKEKRETATLKCYPIPRHDTVYWYQQGPGQDPQFLISFYEKMQSDKGSIPDRFSAQQFSDYHSELNMSSLELGDSALYFCASSFNVGVNTIYFGEGSWLTVV.

The chain has TRBV21-1 and TRBJ2-7; the table's D call, TRBD2, has no DNA check behind it. TRBV21-1 is given as a pseudogene. CDR3 length: 11 residues. The DNA for the CDR3 is TGCGGGACTACAACCCTTTACGAGCAGTACGTC. Protein: CGTTTLYEQYV.